These 27 T cell receptor beta chains were all obtained from the same sample, sequenced in a study of blood T cell repertoires in COVID-19 (dated by TCRdb to 2019 to 2021). The method behind the library was the immunoSEQ multiplex PCR assay. TCRdb took over this immuneACCESS table, retaining in-frame rearrangements with V and J assigned. Such tables are incomplete; in checked studies, under half of the missing clones stem from an unresolved V gene, and the remainder is unexplained. Here the sample has 60,000 to 85,000 clones; roughly 90% occur a single time. Of the sample, just under 4.5% falls within the top ten clones. The source material was peripheral blood. The receptors derive from a man in his forties or fifties with active COVID-19.

The gene calls are TRBV28 and TRBJ1-5; 7 positions agree with TRBD1. Germline V gene sequence: CDR1 MDHEN, CDR2 SYDVKM. The CDR3 extends over 11 amino acids. The trim removed 10 bases at V and 9 bases at J, leaving 6 bases unmatched. For the CDR3, the DNA is TGTGCCACTCAATCAGGGGGGCCCCAGCATTTT. Translation gives CATQSGGPQHF.

J is TRBJ2-2 and V is TRBV4-2, with D possibly TRBD2 on 6 matching bases. Germline V gene data show CDR1 as LGHNA and CDR2 as YNFKEQ. V lost 4 bases and J 6 bases, leaving 15 bases between the germline ends. CDR3 length equals 15 residues. The CDR3, as DNA: TGTGCCAGCAGCCTCCGACTAGTCGCGGCCGGGGAGCTGTTTTTT. This encodes CASSLRLVAAGELFF.

CDR3 region: CASSLQGARETQYF. The CDR3 coding sequence is TGTGCCAGCAGCTTGCAGGGGGCTCGTGAGACCCAGTACTTC. The chain combines TRBV5-4 with TRBJ2-5, with 8 positions matching TRBD1. V lost 1 base, J lost 5 bases, and 4 bases stayed unmatched. This CDR3 has 14 residues. Germline V gene sequence: CDR1 SGHNT, CDR2 YYREEE (reference sequence).

This clone has a single count. CDR3 sequence reads: CASSQSLAGAAPPGEQYF. For the CDR3, the DNA is TGTGCCAGCAGCCAATCGCTAGCGGGAGCGGCTCCCCCCGGCGAGCAGTACTTC. The chain couples TRBV16 to TRBJ2-7; TRBD2 aligns across 10 bases. The CDR3 contains 18 residues. After removal of 0 bases from V and 6 bases from J, the junction contained 14 bases not matched to a gene. Germline V gene sequence: CDR1 KGHSY, CDR2 FQNENV. Full variable domain (outside the CDR3, taken from reference TRBV16 and TRBJ2-7): GEEVAQTPKHLVRGEGQKAKLYCAPIKGHSYVFWYQQVLKNEFKFLISFQNENVFDETGMPKERFSAKCLPNSPCSLEIQATKLEDSAVYFCASSQSLAGAAPPGEQYFGPGTRLTVT.

The CDR3 DNA follows: TGCGCCAGCAGCCAACTAGGGACAGGGAGGTATGAGCAGTTCTTC. Its translation: CASSQLGTGRYEQFF. This chain connects TRBV4-1 to TRBJ2-1, with 9 positions matching TRBD1. CDR3 length: 15 residues. Per the germline V gene, CDR1 is MGHRA and CDR2 is YSYEKL. The V gene end was trimmed by 2 bases and the J gene end by 8 bases; junction bases not matched to a gene: 7.

The rearrangement joins TRBV5-1 to TRBJ2-3; 13 bases fit TRBD2. Germline V CDR1 and CDR2: SGHRS, YFSETQ. V lost 4 bases, J lost 2 bases, and 7 bases stayed unmatched. There are 17 residues in the CDR3. CDR3 nucleotides: TGCGCCAGCAGCATATGGACTAGCGGGGGCAACACAGATACGCAGTATTTT. Translating gives CASSIWTSGGNTDTQYF.

The genes are TRBV19 and TRBJ1-2, with 7 bases identical to TRBD1. Germline V gene lookup returns CDR1 LNHDA and CDR2 SQIVND (reference sequence). The CDR3 extends over 15 amino acids. The V segment lost 4 bases and the J segment 0 bases; nucleotides outside the gene matches: 5. The CDR3, as DNA: TGTGCCAGTAGTACCGGGACAGCGTCTAACTATGGCTACACCTTC. It is translated as CASSTGTASNYGYTF.

The V and J genes are TRBV11-2 and TRBJ1-6; D remains ambiguous. From germline, CDR1 is SGHAT and CDR2 FQNNGV. The V and J ends lost 2 bases and 3 bases respectively, with 5 bases between them. This CDR3 has 14 amino acids. This CDR3 is CASSLQNYNSPLHF. CDR3 nucleotide sequence: TGTGCCAGCAGCTTACAAAACTATAATTCACCCCTCCACTTT.

V is TRBV7-9 and J is TRBJ2-5; the match to TRBD1 covers 12 bases. The J segment lost 2 bases and the V segment lost 5 bases, leaving 3 bases of the junction unmatched. This CDR3 has 15 residues. Germline lookup yields CDR1 SEHNR and CDR2 FQNEAQ (reference sequence). CDR3: CASSRDRGRQETQYF. CDR3 DNA: TGTGCCAGCAGCAGGGACAGGGGGCGGCAAGAGACCCAGTACTTC.

V and J are TRBV11-2 and TRBJ1-2; 8 bases line up with TRBD1. Germline V gives CDR1 SGHAT, CDR2 FQNNGV. This CDR3 region has 13 residues. With V trimmed by 7 bases and J by 6 bases, 7 bases remained unmatched. CDR3 residues: CASTIRTGNGYTF. CDR3 sequence (DNA): TGTGCCAGCACCATTAGGACAGGGAATGGCTACACCTTC.

V is TRBV3-1 (or the pseudogene TRBV3-2) and J is TRBJ1-3; the D gene is possibly TRBD1 (5 bases). With 8 bases removed from V and 0 bases from J, the gap between germline ends came to 8 bases. CDR1 and CDR2 (germline): LGHDT, YNNKEL (reference sequence). The CDR3 totals 13 residues. Written as DNA, the CDR3 is TGTGCCAGCGGGGCGTACTCTGGAAACACCATATATTTT. It codes for CASGAYSGNTIYF.

V and J are TRBV12-3 or TRBV12-4 and TRBJ1-2; 7 bases are a match to TRBD1. The CDR3 sequence is 12 residues long. V dropped 6 bases and J dropped 5; count of bases not matched to a gene: 3. The CDR3 nucleotides read TGTGCCAGCAGCCGACAGGGATATGGCTACACCTTC. This encodes CASSRQGYGYTF.

The chain recombines TRBV2 with TRBJ2-3; 8 nucleotides agree with TRBD1. V shed 6 bases and J 5 bases; nucleotides not matched to a gene: 4. This CDR3 spans 13 amino acids. The V gene's germline CDR1 is SNHLY and CDR2 FYNNEI. CDR3 loop: CASSSGGEDTQYF. In DNA, the CDR3 is TGTGCCAGCAGCTCAGGGGGCGAAGATACGCAGTATTTT.

The CDR3 DNA follows: TGTGCCAGCAGTCTAGCGGGGGGGCCGGAGACCCAGTACTTC. Translation: CASSLAGGPETQYF. The rearrangement links TRBV6-5 to TRBJ2-5; the match to TRBD2 covers 12 bases. Germline lookup yields CDR1 MNHEY and CDR2 SVGAGI. With V trimmed by 5 bases and J by 5 bases, 3 bases remained unmatched. The CDR3 runs to 14 residues.

This rearrangement joins TRBV7-9 to TRBJ2-5, with 13 bases lining up with TRBD2. The V segment lost 5 bases and the J segment 4 bases; nucleotides outside the gene matches: 7. The CDR3 covers 16 residues. The germline CDR1 and CDR2 sequences are SEHNR and FQNEAQ (reference sequence). The CDR3: CASSLRTSGSSETQYF. DNA of the CDR3: TGTGCCAGCAGCCTTAGGACTAGCGGGAGTTCAGAGACCCAGTACTTC.

CDR3 in amino acids: CASRGGYRTGELFF. Written as DNA, the CDR3 is TGTGCCAGCAGGGGAGGGTATCGGACCGGGGAGCTGTTTTTT. The chain joins TRBV5-6 to TRBJ2-2, with 7 bases matching TRBD2. V lost 5 bases to trimming and J lost 5 bases; unmatched junction nucleotides: 6. Germline loops: CDR1 SGHDT, CDR2 YYEEEE. There are 14 residues in the CDR3.

This clone was picked up a small number of times. This chain links TRBV3-1 (or the pseudogene TRBV3-2) with TRBJ1-6; TRBD1 matches at 8 bases. V shed 1 base, J shed 7 bases, and the junction held 3 bases outside the gene matches. Germline CDR1 is LGHDT and CDR2 is YNNKEL (reference sequence). The CDR3 covers 15 residues. CDR3 DNA sequence: TGTGCCAGCAGCCAAGGGACAGGGTGGAATTCACCCCTCCACTTT. Translation: CASSQGTGWNSPLHF.

This chain joins TRBV11-1 and TRBJ2-1; no reliable D call. Germline CDR1 reads SGHAT; CDR2 reads FQDESV (reference sequence). The V end lost 1 base, the J end lost 7 bases, and 8 bases lay between the germline ends. The CDR3 consists of 13 residues. The CDR3 DNA is TGTGCCAGCAGCTTAGTTCCCGAGAATGAGCAGTTCTTC. As protein: CASSLVPENEQFF.

The chain couples TRBV10-3 to TRBJ1-1, with a weak D call TRBD1 (5 bases). The CDR3 totals 14 residues. CDR1 ENHRY and CDR2 SYGVKD come from the germline V gene. V was clipped by 6 bases and J by 2 bases, with 13 bases between them. In nucleotides, the CDR3 is TGTGCCATCAGCCGGACATTTGGTAACACTGAAGCTTTCTTT. Amino acids: CAISRTFGNTEAFF.

V is TRBV7-2 and J is TRBJ2-3; 9 nucleotides line up with TRBD1. The CDR3 runs 16 residues. Losses at the gene ends were 5 bases for V and 3 bases for J; bases not matched to a gene: 9. CDR1 and CDR2 from the germline V gene are SGHTA and FQGNSA. The CDR3, as DNA: TGTGCCAGCAGCCCTTCCTCCGGGACAGGGACAGATACGCAGTATTTT. Translated: CASSPSSGTGTDTQYF.

The chain employs TRBV2 and TRBJ2-2; TRBD2 aligns across 7 bases. The CDR3 spans 14 residues. Trimming cost V 7 bases and J 3 bases; bases outside gene matches: 5. CDR1 is SNHLY and CDR2 is FYNNEI in the germline V gene. The CDR3 coding sequence is TGTGCCAGCAATGGCGGGAGCCACACCGGGGAGCTGTTTTTT. This translates into CASNGGSHTGELFF.

The V and J genes are TRBV2 and TRBJ1-2; TRBD1 aligns across 7 bases. CDR3 length equals 13 residues. V lost 3 bases to trimming and J lost 8 bases; unmatched junction nucleotides: 6. The germline V gene has CDR1 SNHLY and CDR2 FYNNEI. This CDR3 is CASSETNRGGYTF. As DNA, the CDR3 is TGTGCCAGCAGTGAGACAAACAGGGGCGGCTACACCTTC.

This CDR3 reads CASSRGTTNSGNTIYF. The CDR3 nucleotides read TGCGCCAGCAGCAGAGGGACAACGAACTCTGGAAACACCATATATTTT. This sequence joins TRBV5-1 and TRBJ1-3; weak D call: TRBD1 (6 bases). Germline CDR1 SGHRS, CDR2 YFSETQ. This CDR3 has 16 residues. V lost 4 bases, J lost 0 bases, and 14 bases lay in between.

The chain recombines TRBV9 with TRBJ2-2; D call uncertain. Germline values: CDR1 SGDLS, CDR2 YYNGEE. V dropped 0 bases and J dropped 8 bases, with 11 bases sitting between them. The CDR3 consists of 14 residues. CDR3 in DNA: TGTGCCAGCAGCGTAGGAAACGACTTTGGGGAGCTGTTTTTT. Protein sequence: CASSVGNDFGELFF. The variable domain in full, completed from reference TRBV9 and TRBJ2-2, reads DSGVTQTPKHLITATGQRVTLRCSPRSGDLSVYWYQQSLDQGLQFLIQYYNGEERAKGNILERFSAQQFPDLHSELNLSSLELGDSALYFCASSVGNDFGELFFGEGSRLTVL.

The rearrangement uses TRBV7-8 and TRBJ2-1; TRBD1 agrees at 9 bases. V was clipped by 7 bases and J by 2 bases; unmatched bases: 3. Germline CDR1 reads SGHVS; CDR2 reads FQNEAQ. The CDR3 is 14 amino acids. CDR3 region: CASTHRGPYNEQFF. The CDR3 DNA sequence: TGTGCCAGCACCCACAGGGGGCCCTACAATGAGCAGTTCTTC.

This clone came up a few times. The V call is TRBV19, the J call TRBJ1-2, with D hard to call. The CDR3 consists of 13 residues. The V end lost 5 bases, the J end lost 7 bases, and 14 bases lay between the germline ends. Looked up from germline, CDR1 is LNHDA and CDR2 is SQIVND (reference sequence). The CDR3 spells CASSLAREGGYTF. The CDR3 region has the DNA TGTGCCAGTAGTCTTGCCCGCGAGGGTGGCTACACCTTC.

The chain has TRBV3-1 (or the pseudogene TRBV3-2) and TRBJ1-2; D remains unclear. CDR3 length: 15 residues. Germline CDR1 is LGHDT and CDR2 is YNNKEL (reference sequence). Deletions cut 6 bases from V and 0 bases from J, with 14 bases between. Here the CDR3 reads CASSPRQIANYGYTF. The DNA of the CDR3 is TGTGCCAGCAGTCCCAGGCAGATCGCTAACTATGGCTACACCTTC.